The 20 T cell receptor beta chains listed next were all sequenced from one sample in a study of blood T cell repertoires in COVID-19. Generated by immunoSEQ multiplex PCR, the TCRdb table keeps only in-frame clones and is missing some. This sample has about 220,000 clones, with approximately 84% found just once. The source material was peripheral blood. These receptors originate from a man in his fifties or sixties who had recovered from COVID-19.

A single count supports this clone. V and J are TRBV11-2 and TRBJ2-7; D possibly corresponds to TRBD2 (5 bases). CDR1 SGHAT and CDR2 FQNNGV come from the germline V gene. Trimming removed 5 bases from V and 7 bases from J, with 9 bases in between. The CDR3 covers 11 residues. CDR3 residues: CASSPRGEQYF. Written as DNA, the CDR3 is TGTGCCAGCAGCCCCCGGGGTGAGCAGTACTTC.

This clone has a single count. The rearrangement joins TRBV29-1 to TRBJ2-7; 7 nucleotides agree with TRBD1. Trimming cost V 2 bases and J 10 bases; bases outside gene matches: 5. This CDR3 has 11 amino acids. From germline, CDR1 is SQVTM and CDR2 ANQGSEA. CDR3 in amino acids: CSVELGTDQYF. The CDR3 DNA sequence: TGCAGCGTTGAACTAGGGACAGATCAGTACTTC.

The sample holds a few counts of this clone. The chain joins TRBV5-1 to TRBJ1-6; D is possibly TRBD1 (6 bases). V lost 0 bases and J lost 4, with 8 bases in between. Germline assignment: CDR1 SGHRS and CDR2 YFSETQ. CDR3 length: 15 residues. CDR3 in DNA: TGCGCCAGCAGCTTGGAAGGACAGTATAATTCACCCCTCCACTTT. It encodes CASSLEGQYNSPLHF.

The J gene is TRBJ2-7, the V gene TRBV7-2; D is perhaps TRBD2 (5 bases). Between the trimmed V and J ends, which lost 1 base and 4 bases, there was a span of 11 bases. The germline V gene encodes CDR1 SGHTA and CDR2 FQGNSA. The CDR3 totals 14 residues. The CDR3 DNA is TGTGCCAGCAGCTTAGGAGGGATCTCGTACGAGCAGTACTTC. It translates to CASSLGGISYEQYF.

This rearrangement joins TRBV27 to TRBJ2-7, with D tentatively TRBD1 (5 bases). The germline V gene has CDR1 MNHEY and CDR2 SMNVEV (reference sequence). The V gene lost 6 bases and the J gene lost 0 bases, with 15 bases spanning the gap. This CDR3 spans 15 amino acids. This CDR3 reads CASSAFRVNSYEQYF. CDR3 sequence (DNA): TGTGCCAGCAGCGCCTTCAGGGTAAACTCCTACGAGCAGTACTTC.

Note on this clone: A junction end diverges from the germline sequence, so it may reflect a read error. The chain has TRBV27 and TRBJ2-3; D might be TRBD1 (5 bases). In germline, CDR1 is MNHEY, CDR2 SMNVEV (reference sequence). This CDR3 has 15 amino acids. This CDR3 is CASSSRRGSIDTQYF. The CDR3, as DNA: TGTGCCAGCAGTTCGAGAAGGGGCAGCATAGATACGCAGTATTTT.

The genes are TRBV7-6 and TRBJ1-3; the D gene is possibly TRBD1 (5 bases). Germline V lookup: CDR1 SGHVS, CDR2 FNYEAQ. Trimming took off 4 bases at V and 0 bases at J, with 13 bases between the two ends. The CDR3 contains 16 residues. The CDR3 nucleotides read TGTGCCAGCAGCTCCCCGACAGTGGACTCTGGAAACACCATATATTTT. Its protein product is CASSSPTVDSGNTIYF.

This chain links TRBV19 with TRBJ2-3; a possible D gene is TRBD2 (5 bases). This CDR3 is 16 amino acids long. CDR1 is LNHDA, CDR2 SQIVND, per germline (reference sequence). Trimming took off 10 bases at V and 2 bases at J, with 22 bases between the two ends. DNA for the CDR3: TGTGCCACCCGAAGTCAGACGGGGTCGACCACAGATACGCAGTATTTT. Its protein product is CATRSQTGSTTDTQYF.

This clone was observed a few times. The chain has TRBV6-1 and TRBJ1-6, with TRBD1 as a possible D gene (6 bases). Germline-derived CDR1 and CDR2 are MNHNS and SASEGT. Trimming took off 2 bases at V and 7 bases at J, with 9 bases between the two ends. The CDR3 is 14 amino acids. Here the CDR3 reads CASSERTENSPLHF. CDR3 in DNA: TGTGCCAGCAGTGAACGGACAGAAAATTCACCCCTCCACTTT.

The chain recombines TRBV5-1 with TRBJ1-4, with 11 nucleotides matching TRBD1. V trimming: 6 bases; J trimming: 8 bases; junction bases outside the gene matches: 12. The germline gives CDR1 SGHRS, CDR2 YFSETQ. CDR3 length: 16 residues. The chain's CDR3 is CASTLTSGTGGEKLFF. CDR3 nucleotide sequence: TGCGCCAGCACCCTGACATCCGGGACAGGGGGGGAAAAACTGTTTTTT.

The chain links TRBV7-9 to TRBJ2-7; 7 bases match TRBD1. J gave up 0 bases and V 11 bases, and 7 bases lay outside the gene matches. This CDR3 has 13 amino acids. Germline loops: CDR1 SEHNR, CDR2 FQNEAQ (reference sequence). The CDR3 sequence is CAVQGPSSYEQYF. CDR3 DNA: TGTGCCGTACAGGGGCCGAGCTCCTACGAGCAGTACTTC.

This chain uses TRBV29-1 with TRBJ2-5; maybe TRBD2 (5 bases). The CDR3 sequence is 14 residues long. CDR1 is SQVTM, CDR2 ANQGSEA, per germline. The V and J ends lost 6 bases and 5 bases respectively, with 19 bases between them. CDR3 DNA: TGCAGCGTCGCGCAACCCGGGAACATGGAGACCCAGTACTTC. Its protein product is CSVAQPGNMETQYF.

This clone has only a few counts. This chain joins TRBV3-1 (or the pseudogene TRBV3-2) and TRBJ2-5; TRBD2 matches 16 bases. The length of the CDR3 is 16 residues. Germline CDR1 and CDR2: LGHDT and YNNKEL (reference sequence). V shed 6 bases and J 3 bases; nucleotides not matched to a gene: 4. The CDR3 DNA reads as TGTGCCAGCAGTCGCGGGACTAGCGGGAGGGAAGAGACCCAGTACTTC. Protein product: CASSRGTSGREETQYF.

The chain links TRBV4-1 to TRBJ2-7; no reliable D call. The CDR3 sequence is 14 residues long. Trimming shortened V by 0 bases and J by 0 bases, and 6 bases separated the two germline ends. Germline V gene lookup returns CDR1 MGHRA and CDR2 YSYEKL. Here the CDR3 reads CASSQDASSYEQYF. The CDR3 nucleotides are TGCGCCAGCAGCCAAGACGCTAGCTCCTACGAGCAGTACTTC.

The gene calls are TRBV6-5 and TRBJ1-2; D gene unclear. This CDR3 comprises 15 residues. Germline values: CDR1 MNHEY, CDR2 SVGAGI. Trimming pared 1 base from V and 7 bases from J, leaving 16 bases between. CDR3 loop: CASSYLMGDPGGYTF. DNA for the CDR3: TGTGCCAGCAGTTACTTAATGGGAGATCCCGGTGGCTACACCTTC.

This chain links TRBV5-8 with TRBJ1-5; D gene uncertain. V was pared by 3 bases and J by 2 bases, with 6 bases between. Germline CDR1 SGHTS, CDR2 YDEGEE. CDR3 length: 13 residues. The DNA for the CDR3 is TGTGCCAGCAGCTCGACACGCAATCAGCCCCAGCATTTT. Encoded protein: CASSSTRNQPQHF.

J is TRBJ1-1 and V is TRBV19; TRBD1 is a possible D gene (5 bases). The CDR3 runs to 13 residues. The V gene lost 3 bases and the J gene lost 7 bases, with 12 bases spanning the gap. CDR1 is LNHDA and CDR2 is SQIVND in the germline V gene (reference sequence). The CDR3: CASSIPPTDEAFF. For the CDR3, the DNA is TGTGCCAGTAGTATCCCCCCGACAGATGAAGCTTTCTTT.

The V and J genes are TRBV5-1 and TRBJ2-2; weak D call: TRBD2 (5 bases). CDR3 length: 16 residues. Germline V CDR1 and CDR2: SGHRS, YFSETQ. With 4 bases removed from V and 2 bases from J, the gap between germline ends came to 15 bases. The CDR3 sequence: CASSREGRRNTGELFF. Written as DNA, the CDR3 is TGCGCCAGCAGCCGCGAGGGCAGACGAAACACCGGGGAGCTGTTTTTT.

This clone has just one count. The chain uses TRBV10-2 and TRBJ2-1, with 9 nucleotides matching TRBD2. CDR1 is WSHSY and CDR2 is SAAADI in the germline V gene. The V segment lost 3 bases and the J segment 3 bases; nucleotides outside the gene matches: 9. There are 17 residues in the CDR3. The CDR3: CASSDPRLAEFYNEQFF. DNA of the CDR3: TGCGCCAGCAGTGACCCCCGACTAGCGGAATTCTACAATGAGCAGTTCTTC.

This clone was seen only once. This chain links TRBV29-1 with TRBJ1-1; possible D gene TRBD1, 5 bases. This CDR3 spans 12 amino acids. The germline CDR1 and CDR2 sequences are SQVTM and ANQGSEA. The V end lost 5 bases, the J end lost 5 bases, and 12 bases lay between the germline ends. The CDR3 DNA sequence: TGCAGCGTTCCTCGGGGGAGGACTGAAGCTTTCTTT. Its translation: CSVPRGRTEAFF.